The rows below give T cell receptor beta chains drawn from one sample of a study of cytomegalovirus exposure and HLA in healthy donors. Generated by immunoSEQ multiplex PCR, the TCRdb table keeps only in-frame clones and is missing some. The table lists 200,000 to 250,000 clones. Sequencing input: PBMCs. The receptor source for this set is a woman younger than 45 in good health and CMV-seropositive. The CDR3 runs from the conserved cysteine through the conserved F or W. The D gene is left open where the match is weak.

TRBJ1-5,TRBV10-3,TRBD1,CAISETGARQPQHF,TGTGCCATCAGTGAGACAGGGGCAAGGCAGCCCCAGCATTTT
TRBJ2-7,TRBV5-1,TRBD1,CASSTGTGPISYEQYF,TGCGCCAGCAGTACCGGGACAGGGCCGATTTCCTACGAGCAGTACTTC
TRBJ2-7,TRBV19,.,CASSADQRGREQYF,TGTGCCAGTAGTGCGGACCAAAGGGGTCGCGAGCAGTACTTC
TRBJ2-3,TRBV7-2,TRBD2,CASSQPPNGRATDTQYF,TGTGCCAGCAGCCAGCCCCCGAACGGGAGGGCGACAGATACGCAGTATTTT
TRBJ2-2,TRBV10-1,.,CASSHSSTGELFF,TGCGCCAGCAGCCACTCGTCAACCGGGGAGCTGTTTTTT
TRBJ2-7,TRBV19,TRBD2,CASSDPGLPAFYEQYF,TGTGCCAGTAGTGATCCGGGACTACCAGCCTTCTACGAGCAGTACTTC
TRBJ2-7,TRBV9,TRBD2,CASSVGGGRRGYEQYF,TGTGCCAGCAGCGTAGGGGGCGGGAGAAGAGGATACGAGCAGTACTTC
TRBJ1-5,TRBV4-3,TRBD1,CASSQDSTTGGDQPQHF,TGCGCCAGCAGCCAAGATTCGACGACAGGGGGGGATCAGCCCCAGCATTTT
TRBJ2-5,TRBV7-8,.,CASSLGRTHQETQYF,TGTGCCAGCAGCTTAGGCAGGACACACCAAGAGACCCAGTACTTC
TRBJ2-1,TRBV27,TRBD2,CANVRTGTSGRATYNEQFF,TGTGCCAACGTTAGGACCGGGACTAGCGGGAGGGCTACGTACAATGAGCAGTTCTTC
TRBJ2-7,TRBV7-8,TRBD2,CASSLGTSGTSSYEQYF,TGTGCCAGCAGCTTAGGAACTAGCGGGACGAGCTCCTACGAGCAGTACTTC
TRBJ1-6,TRBV19,TRBD1,CASSLNRGDIYYNSPLHF,TGTGCCAGTAGTTTGAACAGGGGTGATATTTACTATAATTCACCCCTCCACTTT
TRBJ1-2,TRBV27,.,CASSLGTNYGYTF,TGTGCCAGCAGTTTAGGGACAAACTATGGCTACACCTTC
TRBJ1-5,TRBV2,.,CASTPKRGFDQPQHF,TGTGCCAGCACCCCTAAAAGAGGGTTTGACCAGCCCCAGCATTTT
TRBJ2-1,TRBV6-6,.,CASSYGDSEQFF,TGTGCCAGCAGTTACGGTGACAGTGAGCAGTTCTTC
TRBJ2-6,TRBV2,.,CASSEEGGFGLSGANVLTF,TGTGCCAGCAGTGAAGAAGGAGGGTTTGGACTCTCTGGGGCCAACGTCCTGACTTTC
TRBJ1-4,TRBV6-4,.,CASSPGQGEKLFF,TGTGCCAGCAGCCCGGGACAAGGTGAAAAACTGTTTTTT
TRBJ2-7,TRBV28,TRBD1,CASSLTGGSYEQYF,TGTGCCAGCAGTTTAACAGGGGGGAGCTACGAGCAGTACTTC
TRBJ1-2,TRBV18,.,CASSPTGQRDYGYTF,TGTGCCAGCTCACCAACTGGACAGAGAGACTATGGCTACACCTTC
TRBJ2-6,TRBV5-1,.,CASSLTGVSGANVLTF,TGCGCCAGCAGCTTGACCGGGGTTAGTGGGGCCAACGTCCTGACTTTC
TRBJ2-3,TRBV7-2,TRBD2,CASSWGRGRADTQYF,TGTGCCAGCAGCTGGGGACGGGGGAGGGCAGATACGCAGTATTTT
TRBJ2-2,TRBV19,.,CASSTQGLNTGELFF,TGTGCCAGTAGTACACAGGGTTTGAACACCGGGGAGCTGTTTTTT
TRBJ2-3,TRBV18,TRBD1,CASSLQRTGGTDTQYF,TGTGCCAGCTCACTGCAGAGGACAGGGGGCACAGATACGCAGTATTTT
TRBJ2-2,TRBV5-1,TRBD2,CASSSRPGLANTGELFF,TGCGCCAGCAGCTCGCGTCCGGGACTAGCGAACACCGGGGAGCTGTTTTTT
TRBJ2-5,TRBV20-1,.,CSAIRGETQYF,TGCAGTGCTATACGGGGAGAGACCCAGTACTTC
TRBJ2-7,TRBV5-3,TRBD1,CARSRDRGGGDLYEQYF,TGTGCCAGAAGCCGGGACAGGGGGGGAGGGGATCTATACGAGCAGTACTTC
TRBJ2-7,TRBV5-1,TRBD2,CASSLGGTTRFSDEQYF,TGCGCCAGCAGCTTGGGTGGGACTACGAGGTTTTCTGACGAGCAGTACTTC
TRBJ1-5,TRBV19,.,CASSMRREKGQPQHF,TGTGCCAGTAGTATGAGAAGGGAGAAGGGTCAGCCCCAGCATTTT
TRBJ1-5,TRBV6-5,.,CASRGSGSNQPQHF,TGTGCCAGCAGGGGCTCAGGTAGCAATCAGCCCCAGCATTTT
TRBJ2-2,TRBV10-3,TRBD2,CAISGSGGGAGELFF,TGTGCCATCAGTGGGTCGGGAGGAGGCGCCGGGGAGCTGTTTTTT
TRBJ2-7,TRBV5-4,.,CASSYSLASYEQYF,TGTGCCAGCAGCTATAGCCTAGCGAGCTACGAGCAGTACTTC
TRBJ1-5,TRBV6-6,TRBD1,CASSRNDRDSNQPQHF,TGTGCCAGCAGCCGAAACGACAGGGACAGCAATCAGCCCCAGCATTTT
TRBJ2-7,TRBV5-4,.,CASSLASPPYEQYF,TGTGCCAGCAGCTTGGCCAGTCCTCCCTACGAGCAGTACTTC
TRBJ2-1,TRBV4-3,TRBD2,CASSQGGLAGGHLLGNEQFF,TGCGCCAGCAGCCAAGGAGGACTAGCGGGAGGGCACCTCCTCGGGAATGAGCAGTTCTTC
TRBJ1-2,TRBV6-4,TRBD1,CASSEQDRGSGYTF,TGTGCCAGCAGTGAACAGGACAGGGGGAGCGGCTACACCTTC
TRBJ2-3,TRBV6-1,.,CASSEVASSDTQYF,TGTGCCAGCAGTGAAGTCGCTAGTTCAGATACGCAGTATTTT
TRBJ1-2,TRBV5-1,.,CASSLEPGANYGYTF,TGCGCCAGCAGCTTGGAACCGGGAGCTAACTATGGCTACACCTTC
TRBJ2-5,TRBV19,.,CASSITGQETQYF,TGTGCCAGTAGTATAACAGGCCAAGAGACCCAGTACTTC
TRBJ2-1,TRBV5-1,.,CASSLLSQKTSGEQFF,TGCGCCAGCAGCTTGCTAAGCCAAAAGACCAGCGGTGAGCAGTTCTTC
TRBJ2-1,TRBV10-3,.,CAISDPTGSSYNEQFF,TGTGCCATCAGTGACCCCACAGGGAGCTCCTACAATGAGCAGTTCTTC
TRBJ2-3,TRBV27,.,CASSFATLVDTQYF,TGTGCCAGCAGTTTCGCTACTTTGGTGGATACGCAGTATTTT
TRBJ1-5,TRBV19,.,CASTIFGIPQHF,TGTGCCAGTACCATATTCGGTATACCCCAGCATTTT
TRBJ2-7,TRBV5-1,TRBD1,CASSQNAQGATSSYEQYF,TGCGCCAGCAGCCAGAACGCACAGGGGGCGACTAGCTCCTACGAGCAGTACTTC
TRBJ2-1,TRBV29-1,TRBD2,CSVEFASGPYNEQFF,TGCAGCGTTGAATTCGCTAGCGGCCCCTACAATGAGCAGTTCTTC
TRBJ1-5,TRBV30,.,CAWSRRTGNSNQPQHF,TGTGCCTGGAGTAGGAGAACGGGGAATAGCAATCAGCCCCAGCATTTT
TRBJ1-2,TRBV2,.,CASSLGTGLKNGYTF,TGTGCCAGCAGTCTGGGAACAGGTTTGAAGAATGGCTACACCTTC
TRBJ1-1,TRBV28,.,CASSLFGHIMNTEAFF,TGTGCCAGCAGTTTATTCGGACACATTATGAACACTGAAGCTTTCTTT
TRBJ2-1,TRBV2,TRBD2,CASSEIGSGGVDEQFF,TGTGCCAGCAGTGAAATCGGCAGCGGGGGGGTAGATGAGCAGTTCTTC
TRBJ2-3,TRBV4-1,.,CASSQEVGGPPDF,TGCGCCAGCAGCCAAGAAGTAGGCGGCCCACCGGATTTT
TRBJ2-1,TRBV6-6,.,CASSPEQGFSEQFF,TGTGCCAGCAGCCCCGAGCAGGGATTTTCGGAGCAGTTCTTC
TRBJ2-1,TRBV5-4,TRBD2,CASSRTSGEYNEQFF,TGTGCCAGCAGCAGGACTAGCGGAGAGTACAATGAGCAGTTCTTC
TRBJ2-7,TRBV4-2,.,CASSQDLAGATYEQYF,TGTGCCAGCAGCCAAGATCTGGCAGGGGCCACCTACGAGCAGTACTTC
TRBJ2-7,TRBV5-6,TRBD1,CASSFRQGMYEQYF,TGTGCCAGCAGCTTCCGACAGGGAATGTACGAGCAGTACTTC
TRBJ2-2,TRBV2,.,CASRTLRRNTGELFF,TGTGCCAGCAGGACCCTTCGGAGGAACACCGGGGAGCTGTTTTTT
TRBJ1-5,TRBV6-4,.,CASSVHGEGNQPQHF,TGTGCCAGCAGTGTACACGGGGAAGGCAATCAGCCCCAGCATTTT
TRBJ2-2,TRBV27,.,CASSPHGTGNTGELFF,TGTGCCAGCAGTCCTCACGGGACTGGGAACACCGGGGAGCTGTTTTTT
TRBJ2-1,TRBV11-2,TRBD2,CASSRDRTSGTYNEQFF,TGTGCCAGCAGCAGAGACCGGACTAGCGGCACCTACAATGAGCAGTTCTTC
TRBJ2-5,TRBV7-7,.,CASSPRPQDQETQYF,TGTGCCAGCAGCCCACGACCACAGGATCAAGAGACCCAGTACTTC
TRBJ1-2,TRBV5-1,.,CASSFWGDYGYTF,TGCGCCAGCAGCTTTTGGGGGGATTATGGCTACACCTTC
TRBJ1-5,TRBV6-1,.,CASMWAGDQPQHF,TGTGCCAGCATGTGGGCAGGGGACCAGCCCCAGCATTTT